Listed below are T cell receptor beta chains from one sample, sequenced in a study of blood T cell repertoires in COVID-19. The data were produced by immunoSEQ multiplex PCR, yet TCRdb's version contains in-frame clones alone and is incomplete. Altogether over 250,000 clones are present, approximately 89% being singletons, with the ten largest covering under 15%. Sequenced: peripheral blood. The receptors here all came from a woman aged 55-69 years with acute or convalescent COVID-19. The CDR3 runs from the conserved cysteine through the conserved F or W. The D gene is left open where the match is weak. Some rows have no size entry. The others give once, few or many, or a class for an expanded clone.

J gene,D gene,V gene,clone size,CDR3 length,CDR3 DNA,CDR3 protein
TRBJ1-1,-,TRBV28,-,12,TGTGCCACCCAGGCGAAGAACACTGAAGCTTTCTTT,CATQAKNTEAFF
TRBJ2-1,-,TRBV7-3,once,13,TGTGCCAGCAGCCCAGGCTCCTACAATGAGCAGTTCTTC,CASSPGSYNEQFF
TRBJ2-1,TRBD2,TRBV6-5,few,15,TGTGCCAGCAGCTTACTAGCGGGAGCCTACAATGAGCAGTTCTTC,CASSLLAGAYNEQFF
TRBJ1-2,-,TRBV28,-,14,TGTGCCAGCACCATGGGGGGGGCCAGTTATGGCTACACCTTC,CASTMGGASYGYTF
TRBJ2-2,-,TRBV5-1,-,14,TGCGCCAGCAGCTTGTACTATCTTACCGGGGAGCTGTTTTTT,CASSLYYLTGELFF
TRBJ1-2,-,TRBV5-4,-,14,TGTGCCAGCAGCTTGGACGGGGGGCAGGGTGGCTACACCTTC,CASSLDGGQGGYTF
TRBJ2-2,-,TRBV29-1,-,14,TGCAGCGTCGTAGCGGAGACGAACACCGGGGAGCTGTTTTTT,CSVVAETNTGELFF
TRBJ1-2,-,TRBV28,-,11,TGTGCCAGCAGCTTTAAGGGGGGCTACACCTTC,CASSFKGGYTF
TRBJ2-7,-,TRBV11-2,-,16,TGTGCCAGCAGCTTTAATGCGGGCGGATCAGCTAAGGAGCAGTACTTC,CASSFNAGGSAKEQYF
TRBJ1-3,TRBD1,TRBV5-1,-,15,TGCGCCAGCAGCAGACAGGGGGTCAAAGGAAACACCATATATTTT,CASSRQGVKGNTIYF
TRBJ1-5,TRBD1,TRBV6-2/TRBV6-3,-,17,TGTGCCAGCAGCCCCAACAGGGGCGATTATAGCAATCAGCCCCAGCATTTT,CASSPNRGDYSNQPQHF
TRBJ1-6,-,TRBV13,-,15,TGTGCCAGCAGCTTAGGCGGCAGGGCATATTCACCCCTCCACTTT,CASSLGGRAYSPLHF
TRBJ2-1,-,TRBV19,-,15,TGTGCCAGTAGTATAAGTCTCGGACTCTACAATGAGCAGTTCTTC,CASSISLGLYNEQFF
TRBJ1-2,TRBD1,TRBV3-1/TRBV3-2,-,14,TGTGCCAGCAGCCAAGATGTCAGGGGGAATGGCTACACCTTC,CASSQDVRGNGYTF